This T cell receptor beta chain is from a study of shared clonotypes between healthy human individuals. Turning to the study itself: A couple of female and three male donors aged 18 to 49 were enrolled. Whole-study results and caveats: Clonotype sharing levels among donors were expected to vary with sequencing depth.

This clone was counted once. Its matching antigen is unknown. Sequencing was at deep level. Clones were sequenced by immunoSEQ multiplex PCR, and TCRdb holds only the in-frame ones, with some missing. Of roughly 480,000 clones in the sample, 79% were seen once. CDR3 length: 11 amino acids. Germline assignment: CDR1 SGHAT and CDR2 FQNNGV. V lost 0 bases and J lost 5, with 1 base in between. Donors, healthy HIV-negative adults, lacked recent acute infections or vaccinations. The chain uses TRBV11-2 and TRBJ2-5; D is undetermined. The receptor was derived from a woman aged 40-49 years in good health. Some clones in this sample may be carry-over from other donors' samples. Sequenced material: PBMCs. The CDR3 bases are TGTGCCAGCAGCTTAGACGAGACCCAGTACTTC. It yields the protein CASSLDETQYF.